This T cell receptor beta chain was captured in a study of persistence of HIV-infected CD4 T cells. The libraries were made with immunoSEQ version 4 in survey mode. Generated by immunoSEQ multiplex PCR, the TCRdb table keeps only in-frame clones and is missing some. The sample consists of around 8,000 clones, 60% to 70% of them appearing once. The CDR3 extends over 14 amino acids. Trimming stripped 7 bases from V and 5 bases from J, with 15 bases between. Germline V gene data show CDR1 as LNHDA and CDR2 as SQIVND (reference sequence). On this clone: Its matching antigen is unknown.

Cells were stimulated with CMV-infected fibroblast lysates at 10 ug/mL. Responding CD4+ T cells were sorted by upregulation of both CD40 ligand and CD69. The TCR was taken from an adult man with HIV who was CMV-seropositive. The rearrangement links TRBV19 to TRBJ2-1, with D perhaps TRBD1 (5 bases). The sequences come from CD4+ T cells sorted from PBMCs after approximately 19-hour stimulation, collected from a patient who received antiretroviral therapy. CDR3 sequence: CASKGIDSDNEQFF. The CDR3 nucleotides read TGTGCCAGTAAGGGGATCGACAGCGACAATGAGCAGTTCTTC. The variable domain in full, with the rest retrieved from reference TRBV19 and TRBJ2-1, is DGGITQSPKYLFRKEGQNVTLSCEQNLNHDAMYWYRQDPGQGLRLIYYSQIVNDFQKGDIAEGYSVSREKKESFPLTVTSAQKNPTAFYLCASKGIDSDNEQFFGPGTRLTVL.